The 19 T cell receptor beta chains presented below share a single source sample, sequenced in a study of cytomegalovirus exposure and HLA in healthy donors. With 60 Vbeta and 13 Jbeta primers, the PCR was carried out. Only in-frame clones appear in the TCRdb table, and some are missing; sequencing was by immunoSEQ multiplex PCR. In the table there are 100,000 to 150,000 clones, roughly 85% of which are singletons. Sample: PBMCs. The receptors shown here come from a boy aged 5-17 years in good health and CMV-seronegative.

This clone appeared a few times. V is TRBV18 and J is TRBJ2-2, with 7 bases that match TRBD2. Germline values: CDR1 KGHSH, CDR2 LQKENI. The CDR3 runs to 16 residues. V shed 2 bases and J 6 bases; nucleotides not matched to a gene: 9. CDR3 in amino acids: CASSPGYAGDAGELFF. For the CDR3, the DNA is TGTGCCAGCTCACCAGGGTACGCGGGGGATGCCGGGGAGCTGTTTTTT.

The V and J genes are TRBV30 and TRBJ1-1; 7 bases align to TRBD1. This CDR3 has 15 residues. Germline V gene sequence: CDR1 GTSNPN, CDR2 SVGIG (reference sequence). V trimming: 1 base; J trimming: 3 bases; junction bases outside the gene matches: 8. This chain's CDR3 is CAWSGGDRLYTEAFF. DNA of the CDR3: TGTGCCTGGAGTGGAGGGGACAGACTTTACACTGAAGCTTTCTTT.

The chain links TRBV13 to TRBJ1-3; 9 nucleotides agree with TRBD1. CDR3 length: 16 amino acids. In germline, CDR1 is PRHDT, CDR2 FYEKMQ (reference sequence). V shed 5 bases and J 0 bases; nucleotides not matched to a gene: 5. The DNA for the CDR3 is TGTGCCAGCAGCCTTACGACAGGGGGCTCTGGAAACACCATATATTTT. It specifies CASSLTTGGSGNTIYF.

The chain employs TRBV13 and TRBJ1-2; D possibly corresponds to TRBD1 (5 bases). The ends were cut back, 0 bases at V and 3 bases at J, with 17 bases in the middle. The germline CDR1 and CDR2 sequences are PRHDT and FYEKMQ (reference sequence). The length of the CDR3 is 17 residues. For the CDR3, the DNA is TGTGCCAGCAGCTTAGGGGGGGGAGCGACGGTGGACTATGGCTACACCTTC. Protein product: CASSLGGGATVDYGYTF.

The chain carries TRBV11-3 and TRBJ2-7, with a tentative D call TRBD2 (5 bases). V lost 10 bases and J lost 4, with 17 bases in between. The CDR3 totals 13 residues. Germline CDR1 and CDR2: SGHNT and YENEEA. The CDR3 region has the DNA TGTGCCACCCGAAAAGGAGGAGAATACGAGCAGTACTTC. Translated, it gives CATRKGGEYEQYF.

The V gene is TRBV27, the J gene TRBJ1-2; D perhaps matches TRBD1 (6 bases). V was clipped by 2 bases and J by 7 bases, with 11 bases between them. CDR3 length equals 13 residues. Germline lookup yields CDR1 MNHEY and CDR2 SMNVEV (reference sequence). The CDR3 nucleotides are TGTGCCAGCAGTTTACTAACAGGGCTTGGCTACACCTTC. Residues: CASSLLTGLGYTF.

The V and J genes are TRBV7-2 and TRBJ1-3, with D tentatively TRBD1 (5 bases). The CDR3 has 15 residues. Germline V gene sequence: CDR1 SGHTA, CDR2 FQGNSA. The ends were cut back, 2 bases at V and 4 bases at J, with 12 bases in the middle. The CDR3 region is CASSLQEGRGNTIYF. CDR3 bases: TGTGCCAGCAGCTTACAGGAGGGACGCGGAAACACCATATATTTT.

This clone was picked up one time. The rearrangement joins TRBV2 to TRBJ2-7; D may be TRBD1 (5 bases). Germline assignment: CDR1 SNHLY and CDR2 FYNNEI. Trimming stripped 6 bases from V and 2 bases from J, with 11 bases between. CDR3 length equals 13 residues. For the CDR3, the DNA is TGTGCCAGCAGAAAGGGGCCTCCCTACGAGCAGTACTTC. Translated, it gives CASRKGPPYEQYF.

In its sample, this clone was seen many times. The genes are TRBV11-2 and TRBJ1-2; the D is unclear. Germline V lookup: CDR1 SGHAT, CDR2 FQNNGV. Deletions cut 1 base from V and 0 bases from J, with 9 bases between. There are 15 residues in the CDR3. In nucleotides, the CDR3 is TGTGCCAGCAGCTTAGTTACAGAAGCTAACTATGGCTACACCTTC. Protein product: CASSLVTEANYGYTF.

This chain joins TRBV30 and TRBJ1-2, with 10 bases that match TRBD1. Germline V gene lookup returns CDR1 GTSNPN and CDR2 SVGIG (reference sequence). The V gene end was trimmed by 3 bases and the J gene end by 3 bases; junction bases not matched to a gene: 1. The CDR3 contains 13 residues. The CDR3 spells CAWRGTGDYGYTF. The DNA of the CDR3 is TGTGCCTGGAGGGGGACAGGGGACTATGGCTACACCTTC.

The V call is TRBV30, the J call TRBJ2-6; TRBD2 aligns across 7 bases. Germline V gives CDR1 GTSNPN, CDR2 SVGIG (reference sequence). V was clipped by 0 bases and J by 1 base; unmatched bases: 9. There are 18 residues in the CDR3. In DNA form, the CDR3 reads TGTGCCTGGAGTGTACCCCAGGGAGGGCTGTCTGGGGCCAACGTCCTGACTTTC. Its protein product is CAWSVPQGGLSGANVLTF.

With regard to this clone: One end of the junction fails to match germline, which may point to a read error. The rearrangement joins TRBV5-1 to TRBJ1-4, with no clear D. The CDR3 totals 15 residues. The germline CDR1 and CDR2 sequences are SGHRS and YFSETQ. In DNA form, the CDR3 reads TGCGCCAGCAGGTTGGACGGGACAACTAATGAAAAACTGTTTTTT. Its protein product is CASRLDGTTNEKLFF.

This chain joins TRBV2 and TRBJ2-1; D not certain. This CDR3 spans 15 amino acids. The germline V gene encodes CDR1 SNHLY and CDR2 FYNNEI. Trimming took 4 bases from V and 3 from J, leaving 13 bases between them. CDR3 coding DNA: TGTGCCAGCAGTGTCAAACGATACTTCTACAATGAGCAGTTCTTC. Residues: CASSVKRYFYNEQFF.

This chain links TRBV5-1 with TRBJ2-2; 8 nucleotides match TRBD2. The CDR3 extends over 16 amino acids. The germline V gene encodes CDR1 SGHRS and CDR2 YFSETQ. With V trimmed by 0 bases and J by 4 bases, 5 bases remained unmatched. The CDR3 coding sequence is TGCGCCAGCAGCTTGGCGTTAGCGGGATCCACCGGGGAGCTGTTTTTT. Translation gives CASSLALAGSTGELFF.

The chain has TRBV5-1 and TRBJ2-7, with D hard to call. CDR1 is SGHRS, CDR2 YFSETQ, per germline. With 2 bases removed from V and 3 bases from J, the gap between germline ends came to 9 bases. The CDR3 contains 13 residues. The CDR3 coding sequence is TGCGCCAGCAGCTTTGATCAGTACTACGAGCAGTACTTC. Its protein is CASSFDQYYEQYF. The entire variable domain, with the rest obtained from reference TRBV5-1 and TRBJ2-7, is as follows: KAGVTQTPRYLIKTRGQQVTLSCSPISGHRSVSWYQQTPGQGLQFLFEYFSETQRNKGNFPGRFSGRQFSNSRSEMNVSTLELGDSALYLCASSFDQYYEQYFGPGTRLTVT.

The chain combines TRBV11-3 with TRBJ2-2; a possible D gene is TRBD2 (6 bases). Trimming shortened V by 4 bases and J by 7 bases, and 13 bases separated the two germline ends. There are 14 residues in the CDR3. The germline gives CDR1 SGHNT, CDR2 YENEEA. The CDR3 region is CASSSGSLGGELFF. The DNA for the CDR3 is TGTGCCAGCAGCTCCGGGAGTCTCGGCGGGGAGCTGTTTTTT.

The V and J genes are TRBV7-8 and TRBJ2-3; 9 bases are a match to TRBD2. Germline loops: CDR1 SGHVS, CDR2 FQNEAQ. This CDR3 contains 15 residues. V was pared by 4 bases and J by 4 bases, with 6 bases of the junction left unmatched. In DNA, the CDR3 is TGTGCCAGCAGCTCCCGGGTAGCGGGAGCAGATACGCAGTATTTT. It yields the protein CASSSRVAGADTQYF. Full variable domain (outside the CDR3, taken from reference TRBV7-8 and TRBJ2-3): GAGVSQSPRYKVAKRGQDVALRCDPISGHVSLFWYQQALGQGPEFLTYFQNEAQLDKSGLPSDRFFAERPEGSVSTLKIQRTQQEDSAVYLCASSSRVAGADTQYFGPGTRLTVL.

The chain recombines TRBV7-9 with TRBJ2-2; TRBD2 aligns across 8 bases. The ends lost 5 bases at V and 6 bases at J; junction bases unmatched: 8. CDR1 is SEHNR, CDR2 FQNEAQ, per germline (reference sequence). The CDR3 covers 15 residues. This CDR3 reads CASSPPAGDPGELFF. The CDR3 DNA reads TGTGCCAGCAGCCCTCCAGCGGGGGACCCCGGGGAGCTGTTTTTT.

The rearrangement links TRBV5-1 to TRBJ1-1; no clear D. CDR1 and CDR2 from the germline V gene are SGHRS and YFSETQ. The CDR3 loop spans 14 amino acids. V lost 3 bases and J lost 1, with 10 bases in between. This chain's CDR3 is CASSSTTENTEAFF. Written as DNA, the CDR3 is TGCGCCAGCAGCTCCACCACAGAGAACACTGAAGCTTTCTTT.